The present TCR beta chain was sequenced within a study of spatial heterogeneity in lung cancer. One entry per CDR3 protein, called by TCRdb with MiXCR from the 5' RACE reads. This sample has about 38,000 distinct CDR3 sequences, with around 7.5% found just once. This clonotype was counted at least ten times. The CDR3 contains 12 residues. Germline V gene data show CDR1 as ENHRY and CDR2 as SYGVKD. The V end lost 11 bases, the J end lost 4 bases, and 14 bases lay between the germline ends. The time point here: sample taken at primary tumor resection. The TCR comes from a male donor with early-stage non-small cell lung cancer. Specimen: PBMCs, collected at surgery. The V call is TRBV10-3, the J call TRBJ2-5; the D gene is possibly TRBD2 (5 bases). The CDR3, as DNA: TGTGCCTCGTCGGGGTCGGGAGAGACCCAGTACTTC. Translating it yields CASSGSGETQYF.